This T cell receptor beta chain was identified in a study of blood T cells in healthy people across ages. In germline, CDR1 is LGHDT, CDR2 YNNKEL (reference sequence). This CDR3 has 14 residues. Trimming left V 7 bases short and J 4 bases short, with 16 bases between. Then a second PCR, running roughly 7 to 11 cycles, was carried out with a sample-barcoded 5' primer and a J-beta primer mix. Each sample yielded at least 2.5 million CDR3-containing paired-end reads. One entry per CDR3 protein, called by TCRdb with MiXCR from the 5' RACE reads. The table has about 1,400,000 distinct CDR3 sequences, 59% seen once.

The V and J genes are TRBV3-1 and TRBJ2-5; TRBD1 is a possible D gene (7 bases). The sequence was collected from a man younger than 35 in good health. Sequencing was carried out using blood. The CDR3 nucleotides read TGTGCCAGCAACCCTCTCCAGGGGGGAGAGACCCAGTACTTC. This encodes CASNPLQGGETQYF.